This TCR beta chain was identified in a study of circulating tumor DNA in untreated peripheral T-cell lymphoma. Whole-study results and caveats: In 76% of patients, tumor-specific clonotypes were identified.

The length of the CDR3 is 14 residues. V shed 3 bases and J 7 bases; nucleotides not matched to a gene: 5. Germline values: CDR1 SGHDN, CDR2 FVKESK. The table came from immunoSEQ multiplex PCR; TCRdb's copy has only in-frame clones and leaves some out. In the table there are around 10,000 clones, 65% to 80% of which are singletons. Remarks on this clone: Its target is unknown.

The tumor tissue sample was taken at baseline before any treatment. The TCR comes from a human donor with peripheral T-cell lymphoma. The V call is TRBV14, the J call TRBJ1-1, with 10 bases identical to TRBD1. Sequenced material: tumor tissue. CDR3 nucleotides: TGTGCCAGCAGCCACCCGACAGGGGGCTATGAAGCTTTCTTT. It specifies CASSHPTGGYEAFF.